A single sample gave rise to the 24 T cell receptor beta chains below, sequenced in a study of blood T cells in healthy people across ages. Using a J-beta primer mix together with a sample-barcoded 5' primer, a second PCR was run for roughly 6 to 11 cycles. Using its own MiXCR run on the 5' RACE reads, TCRdb lists one record per CDR3 protein. The sample has over 500,000 distinct CDR3 sequences; approximately 52% are singletons. The sequencing sample was made of blood. These receptors were obtained from a woman of 80 years or more in good health.

A remark on this clonotype: A much more abundant neighbour one base away suggests this may be a read error. The J gene is TRBJ2-7, the V gene TRBV7-9; D unclear. This CDR3 has 12 residues. Germline V gene lookup returns CDR1 SEHNR and CDR2 FQNEAQ (reference sequence). V was shortened by 3 bases and J by 5 bases, with 8 bases between the two germline ends. In DNA, the CDR3 is TGTGCCAGCAGCTTTCAACTCGACGAGCAGTACTTC. Amino acids: CASSFQLDEQYF. Variable domain in full (rest from reference TRBV7-9 and TRBJ2-7): DTGVSQNPRHKITKRGQNVTFRCDPISEHNRLYWYRQTLGQGPEFLTYFQNEAQLEKSRLLSDRFSAERPKGSFSTLEIQRTEQGDSAMYLCASSFQLDEQYFGPGTRLTVT.

Worth noting for this clonotype: This sequence may be a read error, since a much larger clone differs from it by one base. The rearrangement uses TRBV11-2 and TRBJ2-3; D might be TRBD1 (6 bases). V was trimmed by 1 base and J by 1 base, leaving 12 bases between them. This CDR3 contains 16 residues. The germline V gene encodes CDR1 SGHAT and CDR2 FQNNGV. The CDR3 DNA is TGTGCCAGCAGCTTAGGGACAGAAATCGGCACAGATACGCAGTATTTT. Translation: CASSLGTEIGTDTQYF.

This clonotype appeared a single time. At one of its ends the junction is not consistent with the germline gene, which may arise from a read error. The J gene is TRBJ2-7, the V gene TRBV4-3; D is undetermined. The CDR3 runs 15 residues. Germline V gene lookup returns CDR1 LGHNA and CDR2 YSLEER. The CDR3 spells CASSQGLPGSYGQYF. The CDR3 DNA is TGCGCCAGCAGCCAAGGTCTCCCCGGCTCCTACGGGCAGTACTTC.

This clonotype was observed a handful of times. The genes are TRBV11-2 and TRBJ1-1; 7 bases fit TRBD1. This CDR3 region has 18 residues. Germline lookup yields CDR1 SGHAT and CDR2 FQNNGV. J lost 0 bases, V lost 0 bases, and 10 bases had no gene match. For the CDR3, the DNA is TGTGCCAGCAGCTTAGAGGCAGGGGGTGGATTGTTGAACACTGAAGCTTTCTTT. Its translation: CASSLEAGGGLLNTEAFF.

As to this clonotype: A much larger clone lies one base from this, so it may be a read error. The chain joins TRBV5-1 to TRBJ2-1; no clear D. The CDR3 covers 18 residues. The V gene's germline CDR1 is SGHRS and CDR2 YFSETQ. The V end lost 2 bases, the J end lost 0 bases, and 18 bases lay between the germline ends. Written as DNA, the CDR3 is TGCGCCAGCAGCTTCGCATGGGATGGACGAGCCTCCTACAATGAGCAGTTCTTC. Encoded protein: CASSFAWDGRASYNEQFF.

Written as DNA, the CDR3 is TGTGCCATCAGTGAGGGACAGACTCAAGAGACCCAGTACTTC. It is translated as CAISEGQTQETQYF. This chain joins TRBV10-3 and TRBJ2-5, with D perhaps TRBD1 (6 bases). This CDR3 contains 14 residues. Germline CDR1 reads ENHRY; CDR2 reads SYGVKD. V shed 2 bases and J shed 2 bases, with 9 bases lying between them.

This clonotype was counted ten times or more. The chain recombines TRBV10-1 with TRBJ2-1; 9 nucleotides line up with TRBD2. Germline lookup yields CDR1 WNHNN and CDR2 SYGVQD (reference sequence). V gave up 2 bases and J gave up 8 bases; unmatched junction bases: 7. The CDR3 extends over 15 amino acids. CDR3 sequence: CASSEEVAGEDEQFF. The CDR3 DNA follows: TGCGCCAGCAGTGAGGAGGTAGCGGGAGAAGATGAGCAGTTCTTC.

The CDR3 is CASTGLAAYNEQYF. The DNA of the CDR3 is TGCGCCAGCACCGGACTAGCTGCCTACAATGAGCAGTACTTC. The V and J genes are TRBV5-1 and TRBJ2-1; 8 positions agree with TRBD2. Matching the DNA end better, TRBJ2-7 makes the J call doubtful. This CDR3 comprises 14 residues. Looked up from germline, CDR1 is SGHRS and CDR2 is YFSETQ.

To note about this clonotype: A much bigger clone sits one base away, suggesting this may be a read error. The gene calls are TRBV12-3 or TRBV12-4 and TRBJ2-1, with D unresolved. V was trimmed by 5 bases and J by 8 bases, leaving 7 bases between them. The CDR3 length is 11 residues. CDR3 amino acids: CASSVGDEQFF. The CDR3 DNA reads TGTGCCAGCAGTGTCGGCGATGAGCAGTTCTTC.

This clonotype appeared a few times. This rearrangement joins TRBV9 to TRBJ2-3, with a weak D call TRBD2 (6 bases). This CDR3 region has 14 residues. Trimming left V 4 bases short and J 6 bases short, with 15 bases between. CDR1 SGDLS and CDR2 YYNGEE come from the germline V gene. In DNA, the CDR3 is TGTGCCAGCAGCCCCCTCCCACGGGGGGATACGCAGTATTTT. Translation gives CASSPLPRGDTQYF.

The sample holds many counts of this clonotype. CDR3 sequence: CASSSRYRVYSYNEQFF. DNA of the CDR3: TGCGCCAGCAGCTCCCGTTACAGGGTCTACTCCTACAATGAGCAGTTCTTC. V and J are TRBV5-1 and TRBJ2-1; maybe TRBD1 (6 bases). The CDR3 extends over 17 amino acids. The V gene lost 3 bases and the J gene lost 0 bases, with 16 bases spanning the gap. CDR1 is SGHRS and CDR2 is YFSETQ in the germline V gene.

This clonotype was detected a few times. The chain joins TRBV18 to TRBJ2-7; 10 bases align to TRBD1. Germline-derived CDR1 and CDR2 are KGHSH and LQKENI. The CDR3 is 14 amino acids. V was clipped by 3 bases and J by 4 bases; unmatched bases: 3. CDR3 DNA: TGTGCCAGCTCACCTGACAGGGGGCTGTACGAGCAGTACTTC. This translates into CASSPDRGLYEQYF.

The chain recombines TRBV4-1 with TRBJ2-3, with no clear D. Germline V gene sequence: CDR1 MGHRA, CDR2 YSYEKL. This CDR3 contains 11 residues. V was trimmed by 7 bases and J by 4 bases, leaving 6 bases between them. The CDR3 coding sequence is TGCGCCAGCACAAGCGCAGATACGCAGTATTTT. Its protein is CASTSADTQYF.

The chain couples TRBV14 to TRBJ1-2, with D maybe TRBD1 (6 bases). CDR1 and CDR2 from the germline V gene are SGHDN and FVKESK. The length of the CDR3 is 12 residues. Trimming pared 1 base from V and 11 bases from J, leaving 11 bases between. CDR3 region: CASSQGGRYYTF. CDR3 bases: TGTGCCAGCAGCCAAGGGGGGCGGTATTACACCTTC.

As regards this clonotype: A read error may account for a junction end that differs from germline. J is TRBJ2-5 and V is TRBV18; D not resolved. The CDR3 runs 12 residues. Germline CDR1 KGHSH, CDR2 LQKENI. The chain's CDR3 is CASAPGEETQYF. The DNA for the CDR3 is TGTGCCAGCGCACCAGGAGAAGAGACCCAGTACTTC. Looking up the rest from reference TRBV18 and TRBJ2-5 gives the full variable domain: NAGVMQNPRHLVRRRGQEARLRCSPMKGHSHVYWYRQLPEEGLKFMVYLQKENIIDESGMPKERFSAEFPKEGPSILRIQQVVRGDSAAYFCASAPGEETQYFGPGTRLLVL.

This clonotype occurred once. One base away lies a much larger clone, so this may be a sequencing read error. The chain is built from TRBV5-1 and TRBJ2-7; D is undetermined. Judging by the DNA end, TRBJ2-4 fits better; the J call may be wrong. This CDR3 region has 15 residues. Germline V gene data show CDR1 as SGHRS and CDR2 as YFSETQ. The CDR3 spells CASSFLKGIENIQYF. CDR3 DNA: TGCGCCAGCAGCTTTTTGAAAGGGATAGAAAACATTCAGTACTTC.

The chain combines TRBV5-1 with TRBJ2-3, with D unresolved. Trimming stripped 1 base from V and 1 base from J, with 13 bases between. Germline V CDR1 and CDR2: SGHRS, YFSETQ. The CDR3 loop spans 16 amino acids. The chain's CDR3 is CASSLRLLGGTDTQYF. The CDR3, as DNA: TGCGCCAGCAGCTTGAGGCTTCTAGGAGGCACAGATACGCAGTATTTT.

The sample holds many counts of this clonotype. V and J are TRBV5-1 and TRBJ2-1; D tentatively reads TRBD1 or TRBD2 (5 bases each). CDR3 length: 15 amino acids. Trimming took 6 bases from V and 4 from J, leaving 17 bases between them. Germline CDR1 SGHRS, CDR2 YFSETQ. Here the CDR3 reads CASTSVGEIYNEQFF. CDR3 sequence (DNA): TGCGCCAGCACCTCCGTAGGGGAGATATACAATGAGCAGTTCTTC.

This clonotype was counted at least ten times. The chain is built from TRBV5-1 and TRBJ2-7; D is unclear. The V end lost 2 bases, the J end lost 2 bases, and 14 bases lay between the germline ends. The CDR3 loop spans 15 amino acids. The germline V gene has CDR1 SGHRS and CDR2 YFSETQ. Here the CDR3 DNA reads TGCGCCAGCAGCTTTGGCCCTACTACCACCTACGAGCAGTACTTC. The encoded protein is CASSFGPTTTYEQYF. The full variable domain, rest sourced from reference TRBV5-1 and TRBJ2-7, is KAGVTQTPRYLIKTRGQQVTLSCSPISGHRSVSWYQQTPGQGLQFLFEYFSETQRNKGNFPGRFSGRQFSNSRSEMNVSTLELGDSALYLCASSFGPTTTYEQYFGPGTRLTVT.

This clonotype was seen more than once but under ten times. The DNA for the CDR3 is TGCAGCGTTGCTTTCTCGGGCGAAAAACTGTTTTTT. This translates into CSVAFSGEKLFF. The V gene is TRBV29-1, the J gene TRBJ1-4; D unresolved. The CDR3 has 12 residues. CDR1 is SQVTM, CDR2 ANQGSEA, per germline. The ends were cut back, 4 bases at V and 8 bases at J, with 11 bases in the middle. Combining the CDR3 with reference TRBV29-1 and TRBJ1-4 gives the whole variable domain SAVISQKPSRDICQRGTSLTIQCQVDSQVTMMFWYRQQPGQSLTLIATANQGSEATYESGFVIDKFPISRPNLTFSTLTVSNMSPEDSSIYLCSVAFSGEKLFFGSGTQLSVL.

The gene calls are TRBV28 and TRBJ1-5, with a possible D match to TRBD1 (5 bases). V was pared by 7 bases and J by 0 bases, with 16 bases between. CDR1 and CDR2 (germline): MDHEN, SYDVKM. The CDR3 runs to 16 residues. CDR3 loop: CASNSRGSYSNQPQHF. The CDR3 nucleotides are TGTGCCAGCAATTCCCGGGGCAGTTATAGCAATCAGCCCCAGCATTTT.

The V and J genes are TRBV6-5 and TRBJ1-2; TRBD1 agrees at 9 bases. The CDR3 runs 13 residues. Trimming at V came to 5 bases and at J to 7 bases, leaving 5 bases not matched to a gene. Germline assignment: CDR1 MNHEY and CDR2 SVGAGI. The CDR3 reads CASSDRQGGGYTF. Written as DNA, the CDR3 is TGTGCCAGCAGTGATCGACAGGGGGGTGGCTACACCTTC.

Concerning this clonotype: A much larger clonotype is one base distant, so this may be a read error. The chain uses TRBV5-1 and TRBJ2-1, with a tentative D call TRBD2 (7 bases). Trimming removed 7 bases at V and 5 bases at J, with 19 bases between. The CDR3 is 15 amino acids. Germline CDR1 reads SGHRS; CDR2 reads YFSETQ. CDR3 sequence reads: CASAPGAGVNNEQFF. DNA for the CDR3: TGCGCCAGCGCCCCAGGGGCGGGAGTGAACAATGAGCAGTTCTTC.

This clonotype was seen many times. This rearrangement joins TRBV7-2 to TRBJ2-3; 10 nucleotides line up with TRBD2. Germline loops: CDR1 SGHTA, CDR2 FQGNSA. The CDR3 covers 16 residues. V was clipped by 4 bases and J by 1 base; unmatched bases: 5. This chain's CDR3 is CASSSSGGARTDTQYF. DNA for the CDR3: TGTGCCAGCAGCTCGAGCGGGGGGGCCCGCACAGATACGCAGTATTTT.